This TCR beta chain was obtained from a study of T cells after yellow fever vaccination. Researchers made TCR cDNA using 5'RACE template switching, and this step added a universal primer site and UMIs. TCRdb itself ran the 5' RACE reads through MiXCR, one entry per CDR3 protein. Here the sample spans 620,000 or so distinct CDR3 sequences, roughly a sixth being singletons. As concerns this clonotype: Antigen: not known.

Regarding the study as a whole: On re-exposure, the response was weaker but peaked faster, at day 5 versus 15. Few clonotypes appeared in both CD4 and CD8 compartments. Most primary-vaccination clones reappeared after the booster (approximately 95% CD4, approximately 88% CD8).

V lost 4 bases, J lost 3 bases, and 18 bases lay in between. Germline CDR1 reads MGHRA; CDR2 reads YSYEKL. There are 16 residues in the CDR3. The sample was PBMCs, taken 5 to 6 days after the first yellow fever vaccination. V is TRBV4-1 and J is TRBJ2-5; D perhaps matches TRBD1 (6 bases). The TCR originated in a man aged 18 to 35 who received the YFV17D yellow fever vaccine. CDR3 sequence (DNA): TGCGCCAGCAGCCCGCGGACATCCTCAGGGGAAGAGACCCAGTACTTC. This sequence encodes CASSPRTSSGEETQYF.